The present T cell receptor beta chain was sequenced within a study of T cells in Graves' hyperthyroidism and ophthalmopathy. V lost 3 bases to trimming and J lost 10 bases, with 21 bases between them. The CDR3 runs 15 residues. Template material for amplifying TCR beta CDR3 regions consisted of RNA transcripts. With the HTBI primer set, the TCR CDR3 went through a first round of RT-PCR. TCRdb reprocessed the multiplex PCR reads via MiXCR and lists one record per CDR3 protein. Here the sample spans 300,000 to 400,000 distinct CDR3 sequences, approximately 18% being singletons. This clonotype was picked up many times. Patients having uncontrolled infection, another autoimmune disease, pregnancy or lactation were not included.

Specimen: blood. This TCR derives from a woman in her fifties or sixties with Graves' hyperthyroidism. The chain recombines TRBV12-3 or TRBV12-4 with TRBJ1-1, with unresolved D. This CDR3 is CASSFDPPIDGGAFF. CDR3 DNA sequence: TGTGCCAGCAGTTTTGATCCCCCAATCGACGGCGGAGCTTTCTTT.